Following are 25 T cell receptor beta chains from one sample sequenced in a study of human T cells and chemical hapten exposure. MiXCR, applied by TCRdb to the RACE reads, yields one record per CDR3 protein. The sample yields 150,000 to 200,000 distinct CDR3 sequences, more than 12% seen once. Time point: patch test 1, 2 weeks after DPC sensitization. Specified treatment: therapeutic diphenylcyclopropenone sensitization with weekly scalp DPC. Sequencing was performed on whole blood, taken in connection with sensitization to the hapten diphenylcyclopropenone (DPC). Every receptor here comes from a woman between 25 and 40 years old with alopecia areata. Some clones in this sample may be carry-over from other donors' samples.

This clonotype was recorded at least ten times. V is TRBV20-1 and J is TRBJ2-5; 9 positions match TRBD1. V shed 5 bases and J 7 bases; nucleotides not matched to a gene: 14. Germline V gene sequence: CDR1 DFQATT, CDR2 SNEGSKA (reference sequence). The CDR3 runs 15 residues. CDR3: CSAQTGTGSFGTQYF. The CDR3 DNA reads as TGCAGTGCTCAGACCGGGACAGGGTCTTTCGGGACCCAGTACTTC.

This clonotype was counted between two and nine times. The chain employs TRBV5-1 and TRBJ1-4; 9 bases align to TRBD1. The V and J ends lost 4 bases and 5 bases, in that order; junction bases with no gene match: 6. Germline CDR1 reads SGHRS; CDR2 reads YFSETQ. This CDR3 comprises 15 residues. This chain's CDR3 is CASSASGTGNEKLFF. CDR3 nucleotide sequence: TGCGCCAGCAGCGCGTCCGGGACAGGGAATGAAAAACTGTTTTTT.

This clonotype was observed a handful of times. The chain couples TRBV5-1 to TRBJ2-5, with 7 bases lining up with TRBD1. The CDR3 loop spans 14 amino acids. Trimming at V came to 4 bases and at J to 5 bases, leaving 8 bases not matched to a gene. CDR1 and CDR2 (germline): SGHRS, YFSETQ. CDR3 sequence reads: CASSRGQPWETQYF. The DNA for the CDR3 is TGCGCCAGCAGCCGGGGACAGCCCTGGGAGACCCAGTACTTC.

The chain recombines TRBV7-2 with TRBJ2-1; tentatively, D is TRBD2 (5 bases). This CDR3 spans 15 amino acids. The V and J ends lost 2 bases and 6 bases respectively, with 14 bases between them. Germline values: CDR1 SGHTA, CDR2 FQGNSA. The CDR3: CASSLNGNIGNEQFF. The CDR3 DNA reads TGTGCCAGCAGCTTAAACGGGAACATAGGCAATGAGCAGTTCTTC.

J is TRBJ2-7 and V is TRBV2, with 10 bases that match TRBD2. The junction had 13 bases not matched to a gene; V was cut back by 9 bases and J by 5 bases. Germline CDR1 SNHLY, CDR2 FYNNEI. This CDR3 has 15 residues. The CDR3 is CARSAGGIFGDEQYF. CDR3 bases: TGTGCCAGGTCAGCGGGAGGGATTTTCGGGGACGAGCAGTACTTC.

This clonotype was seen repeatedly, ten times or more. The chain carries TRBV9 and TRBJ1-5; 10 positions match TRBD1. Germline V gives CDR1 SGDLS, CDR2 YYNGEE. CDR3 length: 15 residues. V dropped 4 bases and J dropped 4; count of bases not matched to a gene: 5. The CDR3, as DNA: TGTGCCAGCAGCTTGACAGGGGGCTCGAATCAGCCCCAGCATTTT. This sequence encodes CASSLTGGSNQPQHF.

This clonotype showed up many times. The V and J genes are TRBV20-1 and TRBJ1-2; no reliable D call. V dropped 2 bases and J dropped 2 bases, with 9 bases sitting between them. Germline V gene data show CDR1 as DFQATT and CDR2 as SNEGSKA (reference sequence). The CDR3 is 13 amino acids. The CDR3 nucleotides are TGCAGTGCTAGAATGCAATCGAACTATGGCTACACCTTC. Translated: CSARMQSNYGYTF.

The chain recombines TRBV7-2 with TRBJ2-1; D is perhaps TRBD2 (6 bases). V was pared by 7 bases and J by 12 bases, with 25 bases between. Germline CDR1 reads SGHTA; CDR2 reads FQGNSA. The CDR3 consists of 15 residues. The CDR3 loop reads CASTTGLEGRRAQFF. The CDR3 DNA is TGTGCCAGCACTACGGGACTTGAGGGTCGGAGGGCGCAGTTCTTC.

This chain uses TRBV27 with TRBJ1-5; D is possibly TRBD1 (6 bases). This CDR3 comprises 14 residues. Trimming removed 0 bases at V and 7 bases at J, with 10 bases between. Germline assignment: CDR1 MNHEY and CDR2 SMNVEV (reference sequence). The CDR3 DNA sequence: TGTGCCAGCAGTTTATCCGGGGGCAGGCAGCCCCAGCATTTT. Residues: CASSLSGGRQPQHF.

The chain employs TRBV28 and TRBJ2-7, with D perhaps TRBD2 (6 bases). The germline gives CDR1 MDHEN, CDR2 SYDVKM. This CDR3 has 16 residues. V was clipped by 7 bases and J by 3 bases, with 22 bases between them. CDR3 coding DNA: TGTGCCAGCAACCCGGGGGTTGGGCGGGCGATCTACGAGCAGTACTTC. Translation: CASNPGVGRAIYEQYF.

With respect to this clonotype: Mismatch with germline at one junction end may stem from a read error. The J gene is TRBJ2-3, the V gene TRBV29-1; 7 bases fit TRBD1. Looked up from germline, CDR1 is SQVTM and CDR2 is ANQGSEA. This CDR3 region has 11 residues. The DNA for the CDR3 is TGCAGCGTCGAAGTGACAGGGATACAGTATTTT. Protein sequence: CSVEVTGIQYF.

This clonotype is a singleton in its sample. The CDR3 reads CASIKGVTEAFF. In nucleotides, the CDR3 is TGTGCCAGCATTAAAGGGGTTACTGAAGCTTTCTTT. The genes are TRBV2 and TRBJ1-1, with a possible D match to TRBD1 (5 bases). Germline V gene lookup returns CDR1 SNHLY and CDR2 FYNNEI. The V and J ends lost 7 bases and 5 bases respectively, with 11 bases between them. This CDR3 is 12 amino acids long.

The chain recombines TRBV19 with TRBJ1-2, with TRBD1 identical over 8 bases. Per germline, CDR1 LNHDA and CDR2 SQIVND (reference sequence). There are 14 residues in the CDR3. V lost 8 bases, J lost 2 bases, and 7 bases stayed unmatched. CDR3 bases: TGTGCCAGTTCCTCAGGGGGCTTCAACTATGGCTACACCTTC. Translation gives CASSSGGFNYGYTF.

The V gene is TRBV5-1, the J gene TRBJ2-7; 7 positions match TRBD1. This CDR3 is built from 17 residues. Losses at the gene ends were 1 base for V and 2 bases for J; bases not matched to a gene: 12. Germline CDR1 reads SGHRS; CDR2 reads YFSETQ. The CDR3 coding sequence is TGCGCCAGCAGCTTGAGCCCCCCCGGGACAGCCACCTACGAGCAGTACTTC. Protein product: CASSLSPPGTATYEQYF.

CDR3 protein: CASSPRVDTQYF. CDR3 coding DNA: TGTGCCAGCAGTCCCAGAGTAGATACGCAGTATTTT. The chain combines TRBV28 with TRBJ2-3; no reliable D call. Trimming cost V 5 bases and J 5 bases, with 8 bases left between them. CDR1 and CDR2 (germline): MDHEN, SYDVKM. The CDR3 contains 12 residues.

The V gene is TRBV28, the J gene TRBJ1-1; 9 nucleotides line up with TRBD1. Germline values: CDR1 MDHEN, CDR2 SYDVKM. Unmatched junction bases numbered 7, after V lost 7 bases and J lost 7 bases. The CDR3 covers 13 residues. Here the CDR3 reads CASTVQGANEAFF. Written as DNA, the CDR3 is TGTGCCAGCACCGTACAGGGGGCGAATGAAGCTTTCTTT.

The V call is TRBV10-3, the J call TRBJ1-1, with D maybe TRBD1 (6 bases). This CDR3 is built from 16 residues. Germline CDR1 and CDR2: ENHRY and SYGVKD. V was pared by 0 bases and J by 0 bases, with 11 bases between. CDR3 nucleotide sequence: TGTGCCATCAGTGAGTCCGGGGGGCGAGTGAACACTGAAGCTTTCTTT. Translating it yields CAISESGGRVNTEAFF.

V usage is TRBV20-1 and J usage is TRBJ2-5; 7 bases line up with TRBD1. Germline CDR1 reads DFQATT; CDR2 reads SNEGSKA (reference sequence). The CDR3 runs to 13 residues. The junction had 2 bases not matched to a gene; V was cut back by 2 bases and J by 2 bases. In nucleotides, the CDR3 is TGCAGTGCTAGACGGGGACAGCAAGAGACCCAGTACTTC. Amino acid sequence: CSARRGQQETQYF.

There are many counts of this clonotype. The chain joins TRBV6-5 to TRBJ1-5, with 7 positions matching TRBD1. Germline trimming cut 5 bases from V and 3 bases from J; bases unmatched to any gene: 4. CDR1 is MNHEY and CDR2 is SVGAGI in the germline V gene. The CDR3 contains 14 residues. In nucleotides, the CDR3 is TGTGCCAGCAGTCGGACAGGTGCCAATCAGCCCCAGCATTTT. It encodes CASSRTGANQPQHF.

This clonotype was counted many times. CDR3 residues: CASSPLTGTLRETQYF. For the CDR3, the DNA is TGTGCCAGCAGCCCTTTGACGGGAACCCTCCGGGAGACCCAGTACTTC. The chain has TRBV14 and TRBJ2-5; perhaps TRBD2 as D (5 bases). Trimming shortened V by 4 bases and J by 5 bases, and 20 bases separated the two germline ends. Germline CDR1 and CDR2: SGHDN and FVKESK. This CDR3 has 16 amino acids.

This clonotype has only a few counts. CDR3 sequence reads: CASSIDQYEQYF. The DNA for the CDR3 is TGCGCCAGCAGCATCGACCAGTACGAGCAGTACTTC. The chain links TRBV5-1 to TRBJ2-7; unclear D gene. This CDR3 has 12 residues. The V gene lost 4 bases and the J gene lost 4 bases, with 9 bases spanning the gap. Germline loops: CDR1 SGHRS, CDR2 YFSETQ.

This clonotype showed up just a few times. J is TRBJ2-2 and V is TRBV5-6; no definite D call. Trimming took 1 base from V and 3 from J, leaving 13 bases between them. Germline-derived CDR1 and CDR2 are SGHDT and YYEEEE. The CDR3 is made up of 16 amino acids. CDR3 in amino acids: CASSLMLGGYTGELFF. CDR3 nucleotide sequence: TGTGCCAGCAGCTTGATGTTAGGCGGATACACCGGGGAGCTGTTTTTT.

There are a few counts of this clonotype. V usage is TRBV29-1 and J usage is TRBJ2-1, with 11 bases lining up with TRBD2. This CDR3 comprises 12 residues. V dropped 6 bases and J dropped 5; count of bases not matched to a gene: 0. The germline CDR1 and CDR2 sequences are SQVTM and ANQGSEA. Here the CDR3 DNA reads TGCAGCGTGACTAGCGGGGACAATGAGCAGTTCTTC. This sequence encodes CSVTSGDNEQFF.

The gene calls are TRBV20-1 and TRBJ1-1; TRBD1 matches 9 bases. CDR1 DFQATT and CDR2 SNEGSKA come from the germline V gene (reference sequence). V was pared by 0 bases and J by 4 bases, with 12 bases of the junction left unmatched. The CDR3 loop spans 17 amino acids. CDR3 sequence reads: CSARDTPPWDRATEAFF. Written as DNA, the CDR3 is TGCAGTGCTAGAGATACCCCCCCCTGGGACAGGGCCACTGAAGCTTTCTTT.

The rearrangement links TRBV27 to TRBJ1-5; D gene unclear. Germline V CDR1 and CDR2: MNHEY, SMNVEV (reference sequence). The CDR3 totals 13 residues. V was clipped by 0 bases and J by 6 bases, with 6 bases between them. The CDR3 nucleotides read TGTGCCAGCAGTTTATCGGGCTTTCAGCCCCAGCATTTT. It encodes CASSLSGFQPQHF.